This record covers a single T cell receptor beta chain. The CDR3 spans 12 residues. The V and J ends lost 5 bases and 3 bases, in that order; junction bases with no gene match: 4. Germline CDR1 and CDR2: SQVTM and ANQGSEA. The record originates from a study of PD-L1 blockade in urothelial cancer. Repertoires were generated with immunoSEQ multiplex PCR, while TCRdb's copy carries only in-frame clones and drops some. The top ten hold roughly 2.1% of the sample, which has around 40,000 clones, 80% to 90% seen once. The starting material was PBMCs, obtained around atezolizumab (anti-PD-L1) treatment. The TCR sequence derives from a man in his 60s with urothelial cancer. This chain uses TRBV29-1 with TRBJ2-7; 7 nucleotides line up with TRBD1. The CDR3 loop is CSVQGQSYEQYF. The CDR3 DNA is TGCAGCGTTCAGGGACAGAGCTACGAGCAGTACTTC.